These T cell receptor beta chains were read from a single sample in a study of shared clonotypes between healthy human individuals. Sequencing was performed with immunoSEQ multiplex PCR; in TCRdb, only in-frame clones are kept and a portion is missing. The sample carries hundreds of thousands of clones, 90% to 95% recorded once. Sequencing was done on a sample of naive CD8+ T cells sorted from blood. Receptors were obtained from a woman aged 25-40 years in good health. Each CDR3 is given with its conserved first and last residue. Each record gives: V gene, clone size, J gene, D gene, CDR3 DNA, CDR3 protein. A D gene is named only where the DNA matches it firmly. Rows may omit the clone size; those that give it use once, few, many or a size class.

>TRBV6-5|-|TRBJ2-5|TRBD2
TGTGCCATCAGGACTAGCGGGAGATCAGAGACCCAGTACTTC
CAIRTSGRSETQYF
>TRBV7-9|-|TRBJ1-4|-
TGTGCCAGCAGCTTACGGGACACGCGGCGGGAAAAACTGTTTTTT
CASSLRDTRREKLFF
>TRBV27|-|TRBJ1-1|-
TGTGCCAGCAGTTCGCACCAAGGGTTTTTTAACACTGAAGCTTTCTTT
CASSSHQGFFNTEAFF
>TRBV2|-|TRBJ2-3|-
TGTGCCAGCAGCCCCTCAGCGGCTAGCACAGATACGCAGTATTTT
CASSPSAASTDTQYF
>TRBV11-2|-|TRBJ1-1|-
TGTGCCAGCAGCTTAGGGGTGGGGTTCCCGAACACTGAAGCTTTCTTT
CASSLGVGFPNTEAFF
>TRBV7-6|-|TRBJ2-5|-
TGTGCCAGCAGCTTGGGCAGGTCCGACGAGACCCAGTACTTC
CASSLGRSDETQYF
>TRBV2|-|TRBJ2-1|TRBD2
TGTGCCAGCAGTGAAGTCGAGGGACTAGGCCGTTACAATGAGCAGTTCTTC
CASSEVEGLGRYNEQFF
>TRBV7-6|-|TRBJ1-1|-
TGTGCCAGCAGCTGGGACAAAACCTCTGAAGCTTTCTTT
CASSWDKTSEAFF
>TRBV5-6|-|TRBJ2-7|-
TGTGCCAGCGGCCGCCGACAGGCCTCCTACGAGCAGTACTTC
CASGRRQASYEQYF
>TRBV7-9|once|TRBJ2-1|TRBD2
TGTGCCAGCAGCCGGACTAGCGGCAGCAATGAGCAGTTCTTC
CASSRTSGSNEQFF
>TRBV27|-|TRBJ2-7|-
TGTGCCAGCAGTGAACGGGATGGCTCCTACGAGCAGTACTTC
CASSERDGSYEQYF
>TRBV10-2|-|TRBJ2-1|-
TGCGCCAGCCGCCAGAGGGGCTCCGGGAATGAGCAGTTCTTC
CASRQRGSGNEQFF
>TRBV5-8|-|TRBJ2-7|TRBD1
TGTGCCAGCAGCGCCGGGACAGCTGCCACCTACGAGCAGTACTTC
CASSAGTAATYEQYF
>TRBV7-9|-|TRBJ2-7|-
TGTGCCAGCAGCTTAGCGCTGACAGGACCTAACGAGCAGTACTTC
CASSLALTGPNEQYF
>TRBV28|-|TRBJ2-5|-
TGTGCCAGCAGTTTATGGGATACGCAAGAGACCCAGTACTTC
CASSLWDTQETQYF